This TCR beta chain was documented in a study of regulatory T cells in long-lasting Graves disease. Overall study findings and caveats: Under persistent disease, TRBV28, TRBJ1-2 and TRBJ2-5 were used preferentially.

The CDR3 consists of 15 residues. The V gene's germline CDR1 is SEHNR and CDR2 FQNEAQ (reference sequence). Described time point: persistent/refractory GD, antithyroid drugs over 5 years with positive TRAb. Researchers made the TCR library from RNA that was extracted from PBMCs. The authors built TCR beta libraries using iRepertoire HTBI primers and Arm-PCR of CDR3 regions. TCRdb re-analysed the multiplex PCR reads in MiXCR, keeping a single row per CDR3 protein. The sample contains about 400,000 distinct CDR3 sequences, around 21% of which appear only once. This clonotype was counted between two and nine times. What it binds is unknown. Its ends do not fully match the called genes, so a read error is possible.

The clonotype comes from a female donor with Graves disease. The input for sequencing was peripheral blood mononuclear cells (PBMCs), taken when the disease was refractory, from a patient treated with antithyroid drugs. The gene calls are TRBV7-9 and TRBJ2-5, with 12 bases lining up with TRBD2. CDR3 protein: CASSRGLAGRETLYF. The CDR3 DNA is TGTGCCAGCAGTCGCGGACTAGCGGGGAGGGAGACCCTGTACTTC. The full variable domain, completed using reference TRBV7-9 and TRBJ2-5, is DTGVSQNPRHKITKRGQNVTFRCDPISEHNRLYWYRQTLGQGPEFLTYFQNEAQLEKSRLLSDRFSAERPKGSFSTLEIQRTEQGDSAMYLCASSRGLAGRETLYFGPGTRLLVL.